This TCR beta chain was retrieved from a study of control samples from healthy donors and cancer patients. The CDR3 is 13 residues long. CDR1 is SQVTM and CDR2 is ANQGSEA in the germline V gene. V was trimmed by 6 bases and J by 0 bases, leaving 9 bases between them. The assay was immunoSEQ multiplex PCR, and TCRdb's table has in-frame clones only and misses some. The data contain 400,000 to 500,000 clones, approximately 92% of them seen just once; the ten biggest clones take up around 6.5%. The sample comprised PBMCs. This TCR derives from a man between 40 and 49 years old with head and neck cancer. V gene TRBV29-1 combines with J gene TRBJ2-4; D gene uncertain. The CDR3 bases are TGCAGCGTCTACATTCTAGCCAAAAACATTCAGTACTTC. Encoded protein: CSVYILAKNIQYF.